This record covers a single TCR beta chain. Its target antigen remains unknown. The record has no base qualities; no much larger clone is one base away. In total, approximately 700 healthy bone marrow donors made up the cohort. All cohort members were sampled while nominally healthy, although unrecorded immune exposures were likely present. CMV serostatus was recorded as positive for about 300 and negative for about 55% of the roughly 670 cohort members, whereas no CMV serostatus was recorded for the donor in question. A peripheral blood sample was provided by each donor, and peripheral blood mononuclear cells were used for TCR beta sequencing. Genomic DNA was extracted from the blood cell samples with the Qiagen DNeasy Blood Extraction Kit. This sample is drawn from a study of cytomegalovirus exposure and HLA in healthy donors (dated by TCRdb to about 2017). For the study in its entirety: According to an earlier analysis of 587 of the donors, 150 million to 200 million T cells yielded 120 million or so unique TCR beta sequences and approximately 280 Gb of sequence data. An early release covering just under 650 HLA-typed donors comprised approximately 300 gigabases of sequencing data and approximately 80 million unique TCR sequences. The genetic ancestry cluster associated with self-reported Caucasian donors included about four fifths of the roughly 400 genotyped donors. The aim of the study was to test whether cataloging public T cell receptors could identify signatures of past pathogen exposure. The T cell repertoires of 666 subjects were profiled by immunosequencing and related to cytomegalovirus serostatus. In addition to the first cohort of hundreds of subjects, a separate validation cohort of approximately 110 different subjects was used. The study combined high-throughput TCR immunosequencing, statistical association of individual TCRs with disease status, and machine learning to predict cytomegalovirus infection status. A later analysis re-analyzed previously published TCR beta repertoires from approximately 700 donors and added high-resolution HLA genotyping to study TCR occurrence patterns. In the later analysis, no new phenotypic data were used to find candidate immune exposures; instead, reliance was placed on TCR beta sequences and their occurrence across donors. An earlier analysis of 587 of the donors applied high-throughput TCR beta sequencing to assess whether each TCR beta V gene segment acted as functional or pseudogenic. Donor age, sex, ethnicity and CMV serostatus were collected together with the repertoire data. In a later genetic analysis, genome-wide SNP genotypes for about three fifths of the roughly 670 donors were used, and that subset was treated as a discovery cohort. All discovery cohort repertoires had been generated on a single sequencing platform. HLA typing included class I and class II loci at four-digit resolution. The number of donors typed differed by locus, with 629-630 for A, B, C, DRB1 and DQB1, about 500 for DQA1, 600 to 610 for DPA1, and 400 to 490 for DPB1. Several DR-DQ haplotypes were handled as single units for association and clustering, since linkage in the cohort was strong. Among under 450 genotyped donors of the cohort, an average of about 240,000 unique TCR beta nucleotide sequences were sequenced per donor, around 20% of them non-productive.

Sequences LNHDA (CDR1) and SQIVND (CDR2) are obtained from the germline V gene (reference sequence). Deletion took 7 bases off V and 3 bases off J, with a span of 16 bases between the germline ends. CDR3 length: 16 amino acids, cysteine to phenylalanine. The entry retains the CDR3 DNA only, 48 bases that are in frame from base 1. The library was generated by the immunoSEQ multiplex PCR assay. The multiplex PCR relied on a mix of 60 forward primers for TCR Vbeta segments and 13 reverse primers for TCR Jbeta segments. The CDR3 region of rearranged TCR beta genes was amplified from genomic DNA by a multiplex PCR assay. On the Illumina HiSeq System, the amplified TCR beta libraries were sequenced as 87-base-pair reads. The source study handled its data this way. A later analysis tallied roughly 76 million unique TCR beta chains across the 666 repertoires, and 10 million to 11 million of those chains were shared by two or more donors. A nearest-neighbor algorithm error-corrected the raw reads and collapsed the reads into unique sequences, merging closely related sequences to remove PCR and sequencing errors. Alignment of CDR3 sequences to IMGT reference sequences was used to assign V, D and J gene segments. For a sequence to be retained, a match of at least six nucleotides was required to both a V gene segment and a J gene segment. Rearrangements were classified as productive when the CDR3 lacked stop codons and remained in frame with V and J, and all other rearrangements were classified as non-productive. CDR3 was defined by IMGT convention, running from the second conserved V-encoded cysteine to the conserved J-encoded phenylalanine. The earlier analysis of about 560 of the donors excluded any sequence lacking an unambiguous match to a single V gene segment. In an earlier analysis of 500 to 750 of the donors, V segments were called functional above 56.7% productive rearrangements and were called segregating when the between-donor standard deviation exceeded 5%. A statistical classification framework was developed to diagnose cytomegalovirus status using the catalog of TCR beta chain sequences. A later analysis assigned V and J genes by comparing TCR nucleotide sequences with IMGT/GENE-DB human TR gene sequences. Using the TCRdist pipeline, a later analysis assigned CDR3 sequences along with most-parsimonious VDJ recombination scenarios. In a later analysis, every TCR beta chain was defined by the combination of its CDR3 amino acid sequence and its V-gene family, and reads without a unique V-gene family were dropped. As a way to deal with suspected cross-contamination and a sequencing artifact, a later analysis dropped 450 to 700 nucleotide sequences that were highly shared and had low generation probability. For each public chain, a later analysis derived a clonal expansion index from normalized ranks of inferred template counts within each repertoire. In a later analysis, generation probabilities were computed with a VDJ recombination model fitted to out-of-frame rearrangements, and the resulting probabilities were checked against IGoR. Hypergeometric tests were used in a later analysis to score TCR-TCR, TCR-HLA and TCR-CMV co-occurrence, with a repertoire-size bias correction applied to the TCR pairs. To estimate false discovery rates, a later analysis permuted the HLA or CMV assignments 20 times. In a later analysis, co-occurring TCRs were grouped with DBSCAN, and TCRdist sequence similarity was added when clustering was performed within HLA-allele-positive subsets. Repertoires with fewer than 30,000 or more than 120,000 public chains, plus five repertoires with anomalous nucleotide sharing, were excluded from co-occurrence clustering. TCRdb carries this immuneACCESS record with in-frame sequences only. Its versions omit some clonotypes, under half of them owing to an unresolved V gene in the studies checked, with the rest unexplained. For V, J and clone size, that table is used; D and trimming come from the DNA. Recorded for this sample are about 130,000 clones; approximately 60% of them occurred a single time. The ten largest clones represent under 2% of the sample.

Results the study describes overall, beyond this receptor: The cohort was sequenced for TCR beta chains only, and without alpha or paired-chain data the features that could be detected were limited. In vitro tests confirmed that a few of the cytomegalovirus-associated TCR beta chains recognize cytomegalovirus antigens. Compared with equally common non-associated chains, HLA-associated TCR beta chains in a later analysis were more clonally expanded and had lower generation probabilities. An earlier analysis of approximately 500 of the donors showed that most TCR beta V segments appeared in productive rearrangements either about 87% or about 30% of the time, which broadly matched IMGT annotations. Roughly uniform sequencing depth across donors was assumed in presence/absence analyses, although this assumption may not hold. The authors suggested that the approach could potentially be extended to other disease states and immunological phenotypes. When HLA alleles, especially DR and DQ, strongly co-occurred, attributing TCR associations to individual alleles was difficult. A cluster of highly shared sequence variants was judged likely to represent a technical artifact of the sequencing pipeline. A later genetic analysis reported fewer N-insertions in productive TCRs among donors in an Asian-associated ancestry cluster than the roughly 700-donor mean. The study listed 164 TCR beta chains as associated with cytomegalovirus. In a later analysis, most CMV-associated TCR beta chains were found to appear HLA-restricted, with HLA associations seemingly driven largely by CMV exposure. A further reported finding was that TCR beta sequences accurately predicted the HLA-A and HLA-B alleles for most subjects in the first cohort. Because HLA typing was missing for some donors at each locus, association tests included only the typed subset. While some public TCRs were present in many individuals, most TCR sequences turned up only very rarely across donors. Correlated functional status among segregating V segments might reflect linkage disequilibrium, but an unknown experimental factor could not be ruled out. A later analysis associated about 18,000 TCR beta sequences with specific HLA alleles at a false discovery rate of 0.05. A later analysis reported that several top co-occurrence clusters appeared linked to parvovirus B19, influenza, CMV and Epstein-Barr virus. Because counts were too low, roughly 17 rarely observed V segments, including chromosome 9 orphons, were left out of the earlier analysis of roughly 600 of the donors. Because the 87-base-pair reads could not distinguish some IMGT-functional V segments, including TRBV6-2 and TRBV6-3, those segments were excluded. In a later analysis, TCR association rates were found to vary across HLA loci, with the most associated TCRs seen for DRB1 alleles and the fewest for HLA-C alleles. Immune exposure information for the cohort was limited to CMV serostatus. The classifier was reported to diagnose cytomegalovirus status with high specificity and sensitivity in both the original and validation cohorts. V-gene and J-gene trimming of TCR beta chains was associated with a missense DCLRE1C variant in a later genetic analysis, and the association was replicated in an independent cohort.

The sequenced sample consisted of PBMCs. This TCR was recovered from a human donor in good health. The chain is assembled from TRBV19 and TRBJ2-6; the D gene is perhaps TRBD2, from 6 matching bases. The CDR3 in this case is CASTPWRVSGANVLTF. The sequence in DNA is TGTGCCAGTACCCCATGGAGGGTTAGTGGGGCCAACGTCCTGACTTTC.